This record concerns one TCR beta chain sequence. The antigen it recognizes is unknown. No base-level quality is on record; no much larger clone is a single base apart. Enrolling through a virtual design, the prospective study's participants ranged in age from roughly 18 to 90 years and lived across 20 to 30 United States geographic areas. Cohort assignment in the prospective study relied on participant-reported clinical history from a screening survey and a study questionnaire. Exposed participants had been in contact, within 2 weeks of entering the study, with a person who had a PCR-confirmed or clinician-diagnosed case of COVID-19. In the prospective study, whole blood, serum and a nasopharyngeal or oropharyngeal swab were collected from each participant by mobile phlebotomists. Additional blood draws and questionnaires over an approximately two-month period could optionally be provided by prospective study participants. Blood samples from the prospective study were shipped frozen or at room temperature prior to DNA extraction.

This entry comes from a study of blood T cell repertoires in COVID-19 (dated by TCRdb to the early 2020s). Background on the whole study: Collaborator samples came from the United States, Italy and Spain and covered acute and convalescent phases of COVID-19. Nearly every sample came with metadata listing a de-identified subject ID, COVID-19 status, age in years and sex. The material from the prospective study consisted of cDNA or gDNA derived from T cells, B-cell-depleted T cells, or PBMCs. Where HLA class I and class II types were available, the types were taken from metadata supplied by the sample provider, not from assay-based typing. A freely available public database, intended as a resource for researchers studying the immune response to SARS-CoV-2, is where the repertoires were released. The samples were drawn from two sources: the first 160 participants of the ongoing ImmuneRACE study, and 1,254 subjects contributed by 6 global collaborators. Subjects who had been exposed to COVID-19, were actively infected with it, or had recovered from it provided the deeply sampled blood TCRbeta repertoires that made up the dataset. The full study reports these points: Clinical and demographic metadata were provided uncurated, with the amount varying by source and participant.

TCRbeta CDR3 regions were amplified from genomic DNA by means of the immunoSEQ Assay, a bias-controlled multiplex PCR. The study's processing was this. The number of nucleated cells in each sample was estimated from the amplification of reference gene primers within the assay. To quantify the absolute abundance of each unique TCRbeta CDR3 rearrangement, sequence reads were collapsed and filtered. For each sample, productive Simpson clonality was calculated by taking the square root of Simpson's diversity index across productive rearrangements. TCRdb retrieved this table from immuneACCESS and kept in-frame rearrangements only. Not all clones are present; in checked studies, unresolved V genes account for under half, and no reason is known for the remainder. The V and J calls and clone size come from that table; D and trimming were worked out from the DNA. The sample contains 300,000 to 400,000 clones, roughly 85% of them found a single time. In total, the top ten clones hold approximately 1.9% of the sample.

The CDR3 sequence holds 17 residues, the cysteine and phenylalanine included. The entry retains the CDR3 DNA only, 51 bases that are in frame from base 1. CDR1 and CDR2, looked up from the germline V gene, are KGHSH and LQKENI. At the junction V is shortened by 3 bases and J by 5 bases, with 20 bases in between. The receptor chain draws on TRBV18 and TRBJ2-1, and the D gene may be TRBD1, 6 bases matching. Material for sequencing was PBMCs or T cells enriched from blood (not recorded which). The receptor comes from a woman aged 25 to 39 who had been exposed to COVID-19. CDR3 sequence: CASSPQGSGLTHNEQFF. The nucleotide sequence is TGTGCCAGCTCACCGCAGGGGAGCGGTCTTACCCACAATGAGCAGTTCTTC. With all but the CDR3 taken from the reference TRBV18 and TRBJ2-1 genes, the full variable domain is: NAGVMQNPRHLVRRRGQEARLRCSPMKGHSHVYWYRQLPEEGLKFMVYLQKENIIDESGMPKERFSAEFPKEGPSILRIQQVVRGDSAAYFCASSPQGSGLTHNEQFFGPGTRLTVL.